These 29 T cell receptor beta chains were sequenced from one sample in a study of cytomegalovirus exposure and HLA in healthy donors. Primers included in the PCR were 60 Vbeta and 13 Jbeta primers. Repertoires were generated with immunoSEQ multiplex PCR, while TCRdb's copy carries only in-frame clones and drops some. Seen here are approximately 98,000 clones, roughly 70% observed once, and the top ten hold roughly 1.8%. What was sequenced was PBMCs. The receptors come from a male donor in good health and CMV-seronegative.

The chain couples TRBV28 to TRBJ1-2; maybe TRBD1 (6 bases). CDR1 and CDR2 (germline): MDHEN, SYDVKM. The germline V and J ends were trimmed by 5 bases and 5 bases, with 21 bases remaining between them. The CDR3 totals 16 residues. CDR3 sequence (DNA): TGTGCCAGCAGTCTTGGAGAGGGGGTGCCCCGGTATGGCTACACCTTC. Protein product: CASSLGEGVPRYGYTF.

The chain links TRBV7-9 to TRBJ1-2; 8 bases are a match to TRBD1. Per germline, CDR1 SEHNR and CDR2 FQNEAQ (reference sequence). The CDR3 is 15 amino acids. J lost 5 bases, V lost 4 bases, and 9 bases had no gene match. For the CDR3, the DNA is TGTGCCAGCAGCTCCCTGGACAGGGTCTTTTATGGCTACACCTTC. This sequence encodes CASSSLDRVFYGYTF.

This clone was seen more than once but under ten times. The genes are TRBV28 and TRBJ1-5; TRBD1 matches at 9 bases. Looked up from germline, CDR1 is MDHEN and CDR2 is SYDVKM. The CDR3 consists of 18 residues. J was trimmed by 2 bases and V by 2 bases; bases with no gene match: 10. The DNA of the CDR3 is TGTGCCAGCAGTTTACCCCGGGACAGGGAACGGGGCAATCAGCCCCAGCATTTT. As protein: CASSLPRDRERGNQPQHF. The whole variable domain, filled in from reference TRBV28 and TRBJ1-5, reads DVKVTQSSRYLVKRTGEKVFLECVQDMDHENMFWYRQDPGLGLRLIYFSYDVKMKEKGDIPEGYSVSREKKERFSLILESASTNQTSMYLCASSLPRDRERGNQPQHFGDGTRLSIL.

This chain joins TRBV5-1 and TRBJ1-2; D remains ambiguous. The CDR3 has 13 amino acids. The germline V gene has CDR1 SGHRS and CDR2 YFSETQ. Trimming took off 4 bases at V and 4 bases at J, with 11 bases between the two ends. CDR3 sequence (DNA): TGCGCCAGCAGCCCGGATGGCGGCTATGGCTACACCTTC. It codes for CASSPDGGYGYTF.

This clone was observed a handful of times. The rearrangement links TRBV7-8 to TRBJ2-7; D may be TRBD2 (5 bases). The CDR3 sequence is 16 residues long. Germline CDR1 SGHVS, CDR2 FQNEAQ. Trimming removed 3 bases from V and 0 bases from J, with 15 bases in between. CDR3 bases: TGTGCCAGCAGCTTCGACCCTAGCACCGCCTCCTACGAGCAGTACTTC. It is translated as CASSFDPSTASYEQYF.

The sample holds a few counts of this clone. V is TRBV30 and J is TRBJ2-6, with 7 bases fitting TRBD2. The V and J ends lost 4 bases and 4 bases, in that order; junction bases with no gene match: 1. Per the germline V gene, CDR1 is GTSNPN and CDR2 is SVGIG (reference sequence). The CDR3 is 13 amino acids. The CDR3 DNA sequence: TGTGCCTGGACGCGGGGGGGGGCCAACGTCCTGACTTTC. This codes for CAWTRGGANVLTF.

The V call is TRBV28, the J call TRBJ1-5; 9 nucleotides match TRBD1. The CDR3 is 14 amino acids. Germline values: CDR1 MDHEN, CDR2 SYDVKM. Unmatched junction bases numbered 7, after V lost 6 bases and J lost 7 bases. CDR3 nucleotides: TGTGCCAGCAGGCCCGGGACAGGGCTACAGCCCCAGCATTTT. It yields the protein CASRPGTGLQPQHF. Supplemented by reference TRBV28 and TRBJ1-5, the full variable domain reads DVKVTQSSRYLVKRTGEKVFLECVQDMDHENMFWYRQDPGLGLRLIYFSYDVKMKEKGDIPEGYSVSREKKERFSLILESASTNQTSMYLCASRPGTGLQPQHFGDGTRLSIL.

The chain is built from TRBV9 and TRBJ2-2; 10 positions match TRBD1. CDR1 SGDLS and CDR2 YYNGEE come from the germline V gene. CDR3 length: 15 amino acids. With V trimmed by 3 bases and J by 7 bases, 6 bases remained unmatched. In DNA form, the CDR3 reads TGTGCCAGCAGCGCCCTGACAGGGGGCAGCGGGGAGCTGTTTTTT. Residues: CASSALTGGSGELFF.

In this sample, this clone turned up a few times. The chain is built from TRBV28 and TRBJ2-7, with no clear D. Germline V gene sequence: CDR1 MDHEN, CDR2 SYDVKM. Trimming removed 0 bases from V and 2 bases from J, with 11 bases in between. The CDR3 runs to 15 residues. CDR3 in amino acids: CASSLWAGNTYEQYF. The CDR3 DNA reads as TGTGCCAGCAGTTTATGGGCAGGCAACACCTACGAGCAGTACTTC.

This chain uses TRBV27 with TRBJ1-1; 7 nucleotides line up with TRBD1. With 6 bases clipped from V and 1 base from J, the junction kept 5 bases outside the gene matches. The CDR3 has 14 amino acids. Germline CDR1 is MNHEY and CDR2 is SMNVEV (reference sequence). The CDR3 is CASRRGQPNTEAFF. CDR3 DNA sequence: TGTGCCAGCAGACGGGGACAGCCGAACACTGAAGCTTTCTTT.

The rearrangement uses TRBV5-1 and TRBJ2-7, with D tentatively TRBD1 (6 bases). V lost 0 bases and J lost 3, with 13 bases in between. This CDR3 contains 15 residues. Germline V gene sequence: CDR1 SGHRS, CDR2 YFSETQ. The CDR3 sequence: CASSLAGQSIYEQYF. The CDR3 region has the DNA TGCGCCAGCAGCTTGGCCGGACAGAGTATCTACGAGCAGTACTTC. Full variable domain (outside the CDR3, taken from reference TRBV5-1 and TRBJ2-7): KAGVTQTPRYLIKTRGQQVTLSCSPISGHRSVSWYQQTPGQGLQFLFEYFSETQRNKGNFPGRFSGRQFSNSRSEMNVSTLELGDSALYLCASSLAGQSIYEQYFGPGTRLTVT.

The chain is built from TRBV6-5 and TRBJ1-2; the match to TRBD1 covers 8 bases. The CDR3 covers 15 residues. V was clipped by 0 bases and J by 8 bases; unmatched bases: 8. In germline, CDR1 is MNHEY, CDR2 SVGAGI. CDR3 DNA: TGTGCCAGCAGTTACTCTGGGGACAGGATAGTCGGCTACACCTTC. As protein: CASSYSGDRIVGYTF.

This clone was observed a handful of times. The J gene is TRBJ2-3, the V gene TRBV6-1, with 10 positions matching TRBD2. The V gene's germline CDR1 is MNHNS and CDR2 SASEGT. J lost 3 bases, V lost 4 bases, and 4 bases had no gene match. This CDR3 spans 15 amino acids. CDR3 sequence reads: CASSVLTSGTDTQYF. CDR3 sequence (DNA): TGTGCCAGCAGTGTTTTGACTAGCGGGACAGATACGCAGTATTTT.

This chain uses TRBV19 with TRBJ1-5, with TRBD1 identical over 10 bases. Germline-derived CDR1 and CDR2 are LNHDA and SQIVND (reference sequence). V trimming: 6 bases; J trimming: 6 bases; junction bases outside the gene matches: 8. CDR3 size: 15 residues. The CDR3 bases are TGTGCCAGTAGCTTAAACCGGGACAGGGGTCAGCCCCAGCATTTT. As protein: CASSLNRDRGQPQHF.

V and J are TRBV4-1 and TRBJ2-5; a weak D match, TRBD1 (8 bases). The CDR3 spans 14 residues. Germline CDR1 MGHRA, CDR2 YSYEKL. Trimming pared 4 bases from V and 5 bases from J, leaving 14 bases between. CDR3 bases: TGCGCCAGCAGCCTCGGACAGGGAGGGGAGACCCAGTACTTC. Its translation is CASSLGQGGETQYF.

The chain is built from TRBV5-1 and TRBJ1-1, with D unclear. V lost 2 bases, J lost 1 base, and 15 bases lay in between. Germline values: CDR1 SGHRS, CDR2 YFSETQ. The CDR3 consists of 16 residues. CDR3 bases: TGCGCCAGCAGCTTTCTTTTTCGGCAGGCGAACACTGAAGCTTTCTTT. As protein: CASSFLFRQANTEAFF.

This rearrangement joins TRBV5-6 to TRBJ2-7; D is unresolved. Looked up from germline, CDR1 is SGHDT and CDR2 is YYEEEE. V was shortened by 4 bases and J by 5 bases, with 13 bases between the two germline ends. The CDR3 extends over 13 amino acids. CDR3 protein: CASSVGPYDEQYF. The CDR3 DNA reads TGTGCCAGCAGCGTTGGTCCCTACGACGAGCAGTACTTC.

This chain joins TRBV28 and TRBJ2-3, with unresolved D. From germline, CDR1 is MDHEN and CDR2 SYDVKM. The CDR3 consists of 16 residues. V lost 6 bases and J lost 0, with 16 bases in between. CDR3 region: CASSPLSFPSTDTQYF. In DNA, the CDR3 is TGTGCCAGCAGCCCTCTGTCCTTCCCTAGCACAGATACGCAGTATTTT. The whole variable domain, remainder taken from reference TRBV28 and TRBJ2-3, is DVKVTQSSRYLVKRTGEKVFLECVQDMDHENMFWYRQDPGLGLRLIYFSYDVKMKEKGDIPEGYSVSREKKERFSLILESASTNQTSMYLCASSPLSFPSTDTQYFGPGTRLTVL.

The gene calls are TRBV6-5 and TRBJ2-7, with 7 bases that match TRBD2. In germline, CDR1 is MNHEY, CDR2 SVGAGI. Trimming at V came to 4 bases and at J to 1 base, leaving 4 bases not matched to a gene. The CDR3 is made up of 14 amino acids. In DNA, the CDR3 is TGTGCCAGCAGTTTTGGGAGGGGATCCTACGAGCAGTACTTC. Amino acids: CASSFGRGSYEQYF.

This sequence joins TRBV10-3 and TRBJ1-1; D call uncertain. The ends were cut back, 3 bases at V and 5 bases at J, with 16 bases in the middle. Germline CDR1 reads ENHRY; CDR2 reads SYGVKD. This CDR3 has 15 residues. The CDR3 protein is CAISDPIHSPTEAFF. For the CDR3, the DNA is TGTGCCATCAGTGACCCGATACATTCACCGACTGAAGCTTTCTTT.

V and J are TRBV30 and TRBJ1-4; no firm D call. The V end was cut by 2 bases, the J end by 5 bases, with 12 bases between. Germline V gene lookup returns CDR1 GTSNPN and CDR2 SVGIG (reference sequence). The CDR3 spans 14 residues. CDR3 sequence (DNA): TGTGCCTGGAGTTCGACAACCCCAAATGAAAAACTGTTTTTT. It translates to CAWSSTTPNEKLFF.

The chain combines TRBV5-1 with TRBJ2-1; 9 bases match TRBD2. The V gene end was trimmed by 3 bases and the J gene end by 9 bases; junction bases not matched to a gene: 13. This CDR3 region has 16 residues. Looked up from germline, CDR1 is SGHRS and CDR2 is YFSETQ. As DNA, the CDR3 is TGCGCCAGCAGCTCCAACCCGGGTAGCGGGAGTAGTGAGCAGTTCTTC. Residues: CASSSNPGSGSSEQFF.

This chain joins TRBV6-1 and TRBJ2-7, with a possible D match to TRBD1 (6 bases). Per the germline V gene, CDR1 is MNHNS and CDR2 is SASEGT. This CDR3 contains 15 residues. Trimming stripped 1 base from V and 4 bases from J, with 14 bases between. The CDR3: CASSEVFDGQYEQYF. In DNA, the CDR3 is TGTGCCAGCAGTGAAGTGTTCGACGGACAGTACGAGCAGTACTTC.

The chain joins TRBV25-1 to TRBJ2-3; the match to TRBD2 covers 10 bases. This CDR3 contains 16 residues. V lost 4 bases, J lost 3 bases, and 7 bases stayed unmatched. CDR1 MGHDK and CDR2 SYGVNS come from the germline V gene. The CDR3 protein is CASSVLAGGGTDTQYF. The CDR3 nucleotides read TGTGCCAGCAGTGTCTTAGCGGGAGGTGGGACAGATACGCAGTATTTT.

The V gene is TRBV29-1, the J gene TRBJ2-7, with D perhaps matching TRBD2 (5 bases). The ends were cut back, 6 bases at V and 3 bases at J, with 9 bases in the middle. CDR1 is SQVTM, CDR2 ANQGSEA, per germline. This CDR3 spans 11 amino acids. For the CDR3, the DNA is TGCAGCGTAGGAGAGGGCTACGAGCAGTACTTC. Its translation: CSVGEGYEQYF.

The chain has TRBV4-2 and TRBJ2-5, with 9 bases that match TRBD1. The ends lost 1 base at V and 4 bases at J; junction bases unmatched: 7. CDR3 size: 16 residues. CDR1 LGHNA and CDR2 YNFKEQ come from the germline V gene. CDR3 region: CASSQAGTGSRETQYF. The DNA for the CDR3 is TGTGCCAGCAGCCAAGCCGGGACAGGGTCTCGAGAGACCCAGTACTTC.

This chain connects TRBV7-9 to TRBJ1-6; TRBD1 aligns across 9 bases. CDR3 length equals 16 residues. Germline V gene sequence: CDR1 SEHNR, CDR2 FQNEAQ (reference sequence). J was trimmed by 5 bases and V by 4 bases; bases with no gene match: 6. The CDR3 DNA reads TGTGCCAGCAGCTCAGGGGGACAGGGAGATAATTCACCCCTCCACTTT. The encoded protein is CASSSGGQGDNSPLHF.

This sequence joins TRBV18 and TRBJ2-7, with 7 bases matching TRBD1. The CDR3 spans 14 residues. Germline CDR1 reads KGHSH; CDR2 reads LQKENI. V lost 3 bases, J lost 4 bases, and 6 bases stayed unmatched. CDR3 coding DNA: TGTGCCAGCTCACCGGCGGGCAGGGGGTACGAGCAGTACTTC. Protein: CASSPAGRGYEQYF. Supplemented by reference TRBV18 and TRBJ2-7, the full variable domain reads NAGVMQNPRHLVRRRGQEARLRCSPMKGHSHVYWYRQLPEEGLKFMVYLQKENIIDESGMPKERFSAEFPKEGPSILRIQQVVRGDSAAYFCASSPAGRGYEQYFGPGTRLTVT.

The chain recombines TRBV12-5 with TRBJ2-1; 10 bases are a match to TRBD2. The CDR3 runs to 15 residues. Germline assignment: CDR1 LGHNT and CDR2 FRNRAP. J was trimmed by 5 bases and V by 1 base; bases with no gene match: 2. CDR3: CASGLGLAGDNEQFF. CDR3 coding DNA: TGTGCTAGTGGTTTGGGCCTAGCGGGAGACAATGAGCAGTTCTTC.